The rows below give T cell receptor beta chains drawn from one sample of a study. From the 5' RACE reads, TCRdb called clonotypes with MiXCR, one entry per CDR3 protein. The data hold about 50,000 distinct CDR3 sequences, with 15% to 20% observed a single time. Sequencing input: naive CD4+ T cells sorted from blood. The source is a female donor with breast cancer. Both conserved end residues are part of each CDR3. The D gene is left open where the match is weak. The size of a clone is reported for some rows only, either as once, few or many, or as a class for expanded clones.

abundance: few
d_gene: TRBD2
j_gene: TRBJ2-3
v_gene: TRBV9
CDR3nt: TGTGCCACCCATCAGGGACTAGCAGATACGCAGTATTTT
CDR3aa: CATHQGLADTQYF

abundance: .
d_gene: TRBD1
j_gene: TRBJ1-3
v_gene: TRBV25-1
CDR3nt: TGTGCCAGCAGTGAAAATCAGGGGGTTCACCTCTCTGGAAACACCATATATTTT
CDR3aa: CASSENQGVHLSGNTIYF

abundance: many
d_gene: .
j_gene: TRBJ2-1
v_gene: TRBV12-3/TRBV12-4
CDR3nt: TGTGCCAGCAGCCGCGGTTCGGGGTCCTACAATGAGCAGTTCTTC
CDR3aa: CASSRGSGSYNEQFF

abundance: few
d_gene: .
j_gene: TRBJ2-2
v_gene: TRBV12-3/TRBV12-4
CDR3nt: TGTGCCAGCAGAGCCGGGACCCTGAACGGGGAGCTGTTTTTT
CDR3aa: CASRAGTLNGELFF

abundance: .
d_gene: .
j_gene: TRBJ2-1
v_gene: TRBV7-9
CDR3nt: TGTGCCAGCAGCTACCCGAGCGGGTTTATGGAGCAGTTCTTC
CDR3aa: CASSYPSGFMEQFF

abundance: .
d_gene: .
j_gene: TRBJ2-5
v_gene: TRBV30
CDR3nt: TGTGCCTGGAGGGGCGGGACTCAAGAGACCCAGTACTTC
CDR3aa: CAWRGGTQETQYF

abundance: many
d_gene: .
j_gene: TRBJ2-5
v_gene: TRBV9
CDR3nt: TGTGCCAGCAGCGTCGACTCTTCAAAGACCCAGTACTTC
CDR3aa: CASSVDSSKTQYF

abundance: many
d_gene: .
j_gene: TRBJ1-6
v_gene: TRBV9
CDR3nt: TGTGCCAGCAGCGACAGGGATGACTTGTGGAATTCACCCCTCCACTTT
CDR3aa: CASSDRDDLWNSPLHF

abundance: many
d_gene: TRBD1
j_gene: TRBJ1-5
v_gene: TRBV28
CDR3nt: TGTGCCAGCCAGGGGGCGAGGAAGCCCCAGCATTTT
CDR3aa: CASQGARKPQHF

abundance: .
d_gene: .
j_gene: TRBJ2-1
v_gene: TRBV20-1
CDR3nt: TGCAGTTCCACCCGGGACTCAATAGGGGGAGGTGAGCAGTTCTTC
CDR3aa: CSSTRDSIGGGEQFF

abundance: .
d_gene: .
j_gene: TRBJ2-4
v_gene: TRBV3-1
CDR3nt: TGTGCCAGCAGCCAATTTGGAAACATTCAGTACTTC
CDR3aa: CASSQFGNIQYF

abundance: .
d_gene: .
j_gene: TRBJ1-4
v_gene: TRBV28
CDR3nt: TGTGCCAGCAAGACTACGGGAGGACTGTTTTTT
CDR3aa: CASKTTGGLFF

abundance: many
d_gene: .
j_gene: TRBJ1-1
v_gene: TRBV7-2
CDR3nt: TGTGCCAGCAGCACCGGGCCTTCGAGGGTCACTGAAGCTTTCTTT
CDR3aa: CASSTGPSRVTEAFF

abundance: .
d_gene: .
j_gene: TRBJ2-2
v_gene: TRBV7-3
CDR3nt: TGTGCCAGCAGCCCCACCGGTTCGAGAACCGGGGAGCTGTTTTTT
CDR3aa: CASSPTGSRTGELFF

abundance: few
d_gene: TRBD2
j_gene: TRBJ2-3
v_gene: TRBV7-2
CDR3nt: TGTGCCAGCAGCTCTCCTAGCGGGAGGGCCGGAGATACGCAGTATTTT
CDR3aa: CASSSPSGRAGDTQYF

abundance: .
d_gene: TRBD1
j_gene: TRBJ2-5
v_gene: TRBV29-1
CDR3nt: TGCAGCGTTATCGGAGCACAGGGGAAGGAGACCCAGTACTTC
CDR3aa: CSVIGAQGKETQYF

abundance: .
d_gene: TRBD1
j_gene: TRBJ1-2
v_gene: TRBV9
CDR3nt: TGTGTCAGCAGCGCGGGGACAGGTATCGGCTACACCTTC
CDR3aa: CVSSAGTGIGYTF

abundance: once
d_gene: .
j_gene: TRBJ2-2
v_gene: TRBV7-9
CDR3nt: TGTGCCAGCAGCGACCGTCGGTCCAACACCGGGGAGCTGTTTTTT
CDR3aa: CASSDRRSNTGELFF

abundance: many
d_gene: .
j_gene: TRBJ2-2
v_gene: TRBV5-1
CDR3nt: TGCGCCAGCAGCAGGGACGGCCCCAACACCGGGGAGCTGTTTTTT
CDR3aa: CASSRDGPNTGELFF

abundance: .
d_gene: .
j_gene: TRBJ1-5
v_gene: TRBV7-7
CDR3nt: TGTGCTAGCAGCTTAACAGACACAGATACGCAGCATTTT
CDR3aa: CASSLTDTDTQHF

abundance: .
d_gene: .
j_gene: TRBJ1-4
v_gene: TRBV21-1
CDR3nt: TGTGCCAGCAGCAGACGGGCAGCAACTAATGAAAAACTGTTTTTT
CDR3aa: CASSRRAATNEKLFF

abundance: many
d_gene: .
j_gene: TRBJ1-5
v_gene: TRBV30
CDR3nt: TGTGCCTCGGACAGCTATAGCAATCAGCCCCAGCATTTT
CDR3aa: CASDSYSNQPQHF

abundance: .
d_gene: .
j_gene: TRBJ2-2
v_gene: TRBV10-3
CDR3nt: TGTGCCATCCCAGGGAGGAGGGGAGACACCGGGGAGCTGTTTTTT
CDR3aa: CAIPGRRGDTGELFF

abundance: few
d_gene: .
j_gene: TRBJ2-2
v_gene: TRBV7-3
CDR3nt: TGTGCCAGCAGCCCGACCAACGGGGAGCTGTTTTTT
CDR3aa: CASSPTNGELFF

abundance: few
d_gene: .
j_gene: TRBJ2-3
v_gene: TRBV12-3/TRBV12-4
CDR3nt: TGTGCCAGCAGGAGGACCCATACGCAGTATTTT
CDR3aa: CASRRTHTQYF

abundance: few
d_gene: .
j_gene: TRBJ1-2
v_gene: TRBV28
CDR3nt: TGTGCCAGCAGTCCGAGACAGCCAAGCGGAGGCTACACCTTC
CDR3aa: CASSPRQPSGGYTF

abundance: few
d_gene: .
j_gene: TRBJ1-3
v_gene: TRBV7-9
CDR3nt: TGTGCCAGCACCGAAGGGGGGCAATCCTCAAGCTCTGGAAACACCATATATTTT
CDR3aa: CASTEGGQSSSSGNTIYF

abundance: .
d_gene: .
j_gene: TRBJ1-2
v_gene: TRBV6-5
CDR3nt: TGTGCCAGCAGTTCCGGCCTCAGGAGGGGGGGTGGCTACACCTTC
CDR3aa: CASSSGLRRGGGYTF

abundance: few
d_gene: .
j_gene: TRBJ1-6
v_gene: TRBV6-6
CDR3nt: TGTGCCAGCAGTTACTCGGTTTATAATTCACCCCTCCACTTT
CDR3aa: CASSYSVYNSPLHF